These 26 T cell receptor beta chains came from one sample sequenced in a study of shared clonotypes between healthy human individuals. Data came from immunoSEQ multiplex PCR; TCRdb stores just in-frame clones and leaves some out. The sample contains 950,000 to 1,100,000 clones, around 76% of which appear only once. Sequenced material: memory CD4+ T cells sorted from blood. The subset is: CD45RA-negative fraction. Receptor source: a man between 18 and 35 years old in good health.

The CDR3 is CASSVGTAAWGNQPQHF. CDR3 DNA sequence: TGTGCCAGCAGCGTGGGGACAGCGGCCTGGGGCAATCAGCCCCAGCATTTT. The chain recombines TRBV7-2 with TRBJ1-5, with 7 bases aligning to TRBD1. Germline V gene sequence: CDR1 SGHTA, CDR2 FQGNSA. Losses at the gene ends were 5 bases for V and 2 bases for J; bases not matched to a gene: 12. The CDR3 sequence is 17 residues long.

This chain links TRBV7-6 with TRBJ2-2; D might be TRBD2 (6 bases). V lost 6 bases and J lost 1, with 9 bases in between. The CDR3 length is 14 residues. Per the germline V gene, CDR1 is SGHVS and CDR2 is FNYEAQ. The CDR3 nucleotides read TGTGCCAGCAGTCCAGCGGGGAACACCGGGGAGCTGTTTTTT. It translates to CASSPAGNTGELFF.

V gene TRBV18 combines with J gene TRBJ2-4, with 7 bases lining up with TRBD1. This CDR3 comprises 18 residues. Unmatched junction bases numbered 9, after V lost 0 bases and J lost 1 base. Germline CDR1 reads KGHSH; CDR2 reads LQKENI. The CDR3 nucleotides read TGTGCCAGCTCACCACCGATGATGACAGGGCTGGCCAAAAACATTCAGTACTTC. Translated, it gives CASSPPMMTGLAKNIQYF.

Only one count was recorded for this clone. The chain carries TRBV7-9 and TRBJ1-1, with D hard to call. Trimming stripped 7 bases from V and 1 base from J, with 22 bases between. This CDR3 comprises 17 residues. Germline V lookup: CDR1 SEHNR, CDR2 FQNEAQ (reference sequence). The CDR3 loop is CASIQSRGRAANTEAFF. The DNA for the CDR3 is TGTGCCAGCATTCAGTCCCGTGGTAGGGCAGCGAACACTGAAGCTTTCTTT.

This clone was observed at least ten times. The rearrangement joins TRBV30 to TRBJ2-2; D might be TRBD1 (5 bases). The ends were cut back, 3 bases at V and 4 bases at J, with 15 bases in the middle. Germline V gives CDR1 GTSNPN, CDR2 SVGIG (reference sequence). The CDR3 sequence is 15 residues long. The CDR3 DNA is TGTGCCTGGAGCCTTACACAGGCTAGCACCGGGGAGCTGTTTTTT. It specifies CAWSLTQASTGELFF.

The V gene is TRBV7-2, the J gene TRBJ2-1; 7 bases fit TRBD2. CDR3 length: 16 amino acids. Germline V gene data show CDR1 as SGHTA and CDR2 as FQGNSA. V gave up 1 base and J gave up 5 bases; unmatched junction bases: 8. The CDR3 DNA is TGTGCCAGCAGCTTAGAATGGACTAGGGAAAACAATGAGCAGTTCTTC. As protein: CASSLEWTRENNEQFF.

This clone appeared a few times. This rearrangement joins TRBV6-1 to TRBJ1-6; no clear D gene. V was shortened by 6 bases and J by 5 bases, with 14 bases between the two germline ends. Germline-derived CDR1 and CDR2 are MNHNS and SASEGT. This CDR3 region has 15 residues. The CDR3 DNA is TGTGCCAGCAGCTCCCCGGGGATTGATAATTCACCCCTCCACTTT. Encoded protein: CASSSPGIDNSPLHF.

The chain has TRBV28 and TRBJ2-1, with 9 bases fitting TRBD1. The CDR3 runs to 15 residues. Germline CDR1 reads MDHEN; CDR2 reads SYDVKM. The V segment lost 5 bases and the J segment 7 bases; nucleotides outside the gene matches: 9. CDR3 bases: TGTGCCAGCAGTCGCGGGACAGGGTTTCTTAATGAGCAGTTCTTC. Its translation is CASSRGTGFLNEQFF.

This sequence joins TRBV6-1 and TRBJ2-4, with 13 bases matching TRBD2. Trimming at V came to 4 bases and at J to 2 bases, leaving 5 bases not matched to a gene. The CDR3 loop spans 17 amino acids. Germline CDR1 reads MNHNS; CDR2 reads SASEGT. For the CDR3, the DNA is TGTGCCAGCAGTGCACTAGCGGGAGGGCACACCAAAAACATTCAGTACTTC. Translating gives CASSALAGGHTKNIQYF.

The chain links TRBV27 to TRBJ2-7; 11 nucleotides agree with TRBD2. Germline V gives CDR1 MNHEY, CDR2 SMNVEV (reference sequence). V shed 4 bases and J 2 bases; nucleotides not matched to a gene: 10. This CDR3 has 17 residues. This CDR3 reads CASSSHRTSGSTYEQYF. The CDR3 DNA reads TGTGCCAGCAGTTCCCACCGCACTAGCGGGAGTACCTACGAGCAGTACTTC.

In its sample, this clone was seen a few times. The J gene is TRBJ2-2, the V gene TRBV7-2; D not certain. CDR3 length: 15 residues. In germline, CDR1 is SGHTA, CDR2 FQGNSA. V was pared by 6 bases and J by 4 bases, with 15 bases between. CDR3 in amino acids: CASSRAYPGTGELFF. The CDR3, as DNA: TGTGCCAGCAGTAGGGCCTACCCCGGCACCGGGGAGCTGTTTTTT.

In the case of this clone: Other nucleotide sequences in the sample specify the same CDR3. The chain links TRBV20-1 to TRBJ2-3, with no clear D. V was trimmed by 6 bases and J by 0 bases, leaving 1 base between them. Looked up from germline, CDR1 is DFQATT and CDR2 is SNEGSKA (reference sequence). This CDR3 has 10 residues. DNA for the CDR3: TGCAGTGCGAGCACAGATACGCAGTATTTT. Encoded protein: CSASTDTQYF.

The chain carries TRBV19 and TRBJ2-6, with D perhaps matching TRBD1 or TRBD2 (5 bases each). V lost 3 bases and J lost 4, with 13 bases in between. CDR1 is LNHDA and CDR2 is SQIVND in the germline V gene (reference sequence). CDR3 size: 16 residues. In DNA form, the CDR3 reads TGTGCCAGTAGTATTCCCCCGGGGACGGGGGCCAACGTCCTGACTTTC. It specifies CASSIPPGTGANVLTF.

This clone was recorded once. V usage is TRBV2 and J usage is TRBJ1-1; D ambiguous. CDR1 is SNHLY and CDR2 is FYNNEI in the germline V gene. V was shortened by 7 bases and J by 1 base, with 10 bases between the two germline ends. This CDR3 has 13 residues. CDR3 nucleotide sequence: TGTGCCAGCATGAGAGAATCGAACACTGAAGCTTTCTTT. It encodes CASMRESNTEAFF.

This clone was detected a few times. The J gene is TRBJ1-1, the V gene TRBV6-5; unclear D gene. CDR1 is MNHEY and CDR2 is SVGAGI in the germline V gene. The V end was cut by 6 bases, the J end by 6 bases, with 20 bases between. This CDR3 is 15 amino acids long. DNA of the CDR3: TGTGCCAGCAGGACCAGTAGACACTATTTCTCTGAAGCTTTCTTT. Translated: CASRTSRHYFSEAFF.

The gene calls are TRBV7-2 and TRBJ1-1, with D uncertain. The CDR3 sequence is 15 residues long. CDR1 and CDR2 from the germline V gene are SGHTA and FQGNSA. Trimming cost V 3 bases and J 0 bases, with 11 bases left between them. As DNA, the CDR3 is TGTGCCAGCAGCTTCTTTGGCTCTATGAACACTGAAGCTTTCTTT. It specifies CASSFFGSMNTEAFF.

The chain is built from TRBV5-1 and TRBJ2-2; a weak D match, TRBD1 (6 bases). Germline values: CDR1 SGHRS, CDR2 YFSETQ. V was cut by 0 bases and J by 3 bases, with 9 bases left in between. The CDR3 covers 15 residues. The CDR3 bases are TGCGCCAGCAGCTTGGTAGGGGGATACACCGGGGAGCTGTTTTTT. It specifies CASSLVGGYTGELFF.

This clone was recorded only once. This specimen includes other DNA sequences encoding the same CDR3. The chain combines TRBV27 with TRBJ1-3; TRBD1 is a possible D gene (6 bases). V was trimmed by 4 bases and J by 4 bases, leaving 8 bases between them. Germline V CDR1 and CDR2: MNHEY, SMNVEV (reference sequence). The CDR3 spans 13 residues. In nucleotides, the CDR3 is TGTGCCAGCAGTTCCCAGGGGGGAAACACCATATATTTT. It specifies CASSSQGGNTIYF.

CDR3 nucleotide sequence: TGTGCCAGCCATTTCATAAACCCGGGCGTCTCCTACGAGCAGTACTTC. It translates to CASHFINPGVSYEQYF. The genes are TRBV5-4 and TRBJ2-7; D not resolved. The CDR3 runs to 16 residues. From germline, CDR1 is SGHNT and CDR2 YYREEE (reference sequence). V lost 7 bases to trimming and J lost 0 bases, with 20 bases between them.

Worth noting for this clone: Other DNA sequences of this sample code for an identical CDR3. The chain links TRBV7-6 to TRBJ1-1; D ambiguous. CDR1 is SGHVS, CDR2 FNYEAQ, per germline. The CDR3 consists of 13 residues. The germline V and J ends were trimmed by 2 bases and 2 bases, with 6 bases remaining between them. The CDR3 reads CASSLMANTEAFF. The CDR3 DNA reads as TGTGCCAGCAGCTTAATGGCAAACACTGAAGCTTTCTTT.

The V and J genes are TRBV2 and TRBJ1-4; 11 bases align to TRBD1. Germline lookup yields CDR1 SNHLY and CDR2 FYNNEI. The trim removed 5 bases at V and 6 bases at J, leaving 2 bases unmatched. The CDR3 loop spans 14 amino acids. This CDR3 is CASSRDRGYEKLFF. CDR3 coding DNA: TGTGCCAGCAGTAGGGACAGGGGGTATGAAAAACTGTTTTTT.

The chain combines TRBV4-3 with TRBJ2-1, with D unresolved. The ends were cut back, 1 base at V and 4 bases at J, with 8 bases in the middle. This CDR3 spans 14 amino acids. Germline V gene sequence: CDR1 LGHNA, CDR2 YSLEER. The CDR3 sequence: CASSQGAVYNEQFF. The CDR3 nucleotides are TGCGCCAGCAGCCAAGGGGCCGTTTACAATGAGCAGTTCTTC.

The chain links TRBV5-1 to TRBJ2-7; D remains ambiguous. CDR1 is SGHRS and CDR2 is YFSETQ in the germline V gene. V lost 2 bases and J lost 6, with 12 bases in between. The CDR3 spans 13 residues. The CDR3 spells CASSFTARAEQYF. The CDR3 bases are TGCGCCAGCAGCTTTACCGCTAGGGCCGAGCAGTACTTC.

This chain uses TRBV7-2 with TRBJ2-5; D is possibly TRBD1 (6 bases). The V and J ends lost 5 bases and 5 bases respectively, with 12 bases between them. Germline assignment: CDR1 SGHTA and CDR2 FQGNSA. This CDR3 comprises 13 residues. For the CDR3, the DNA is TGTGCCAGCAGCGAACAGGGTAGGGAGACCCAGTACTTC. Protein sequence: CASSEQGRETQYF.

This chain's CDR3 is CASSLSGPGQETQYF. The CDR3 DNA follows: TGTGCCAGCAGCTTATCAGGTCCGGGACAAGAGACCCAGTACTTC. The chain joins TRBV7-2 to TRBJ2-5; D perhaps matches TRBD2 (5 bases). Trimming left V 2 bases short and J 2 bases short, with 12 bases between. Germline V CDR1 and CDR2: SGHTA, FQGNSA. The CDR3 totals 15 residues.

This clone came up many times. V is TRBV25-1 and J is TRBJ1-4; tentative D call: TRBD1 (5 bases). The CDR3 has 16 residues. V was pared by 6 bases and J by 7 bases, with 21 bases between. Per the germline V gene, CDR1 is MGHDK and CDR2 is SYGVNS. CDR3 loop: CASSHPKGRGSEKLFF. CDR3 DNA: TGTGCCAGCAGCCACCCAAAGGGGCGTGGGAGTGAAAAACTGTTTTTT.